This T cell receptor beta chain was captured by sequencing in a study of blood T cell repertoires in COVID-19. The overall study: Samples of COVID-19 (acute and convalescent) were obtained from the United States, Italy and Spain.

The authors' processing: Using reference gene primer amplification, nucleated cell counts were estimated. Data came from immunoSEQ multiplex PCR; TCRdb stores just in-frame clones and leaves some out. V and J calls and clone size are those listed in that table; D and trimming were worked out from the DNA. The sample lists approximately 440,000 clones; around 87% were seen once. The cohort comprised adults aged about 18 to 90 years residing in 24 US areas. Sequencing was done on a sample of PBMCs or T cells enriched from blood (not recorded which). The clonotype comes from a woman under 30 who had recovered from COVID-19.

The CDR3 DNA follows: TGTGCCAGTCTAACGCCGGGATGGGCAGACTATGGCTACACCTTC. Translated: CASLTPGWADYGYTF. This chain connects TRBV19 to TRBJ1-2; no definite D call. The CDR3 length is 15 residues. Trimming cost V 8 bases and J 3 bases, with 19 bases left between them. Per germline, CDR1 LNHDA and CDR2 SQIVND (reference sequence).